This TCR beta chain originates from a study of PD-1 blockade in classical Hodgkin lymphoma. Time point indicated: cycle 4 day 1 (C4D1), after around six weeks of nivolumab. Following autologous stem cell transplantation, relapse occurred in every patient, and exposure to brentuximab vedotin varied. The germline V gene has CDR1 SQVTM and CDR2 ANQGSEA. V lost 6 bases, J lost 0 bases, and 5 bases stayed unmatched. The CDR3 consists of 14 residues. A remark on this clone: The antigen remains unidentified.

Study-level findings and limits: Baseline diversity was lower in partial responders and progressors than complete responders. The drivers behind the repertoire differences, possibly disease activity or prior therapy, remain undefined.

The protocol was immunoSEQ multiplex PCR, while the TCRdb copy is restricted to in-frame clones and leaves out a portion. Here the sample spans some 95,000 clones, approximately 90% being singletons. The clonotype comes from a human donor with classical Hodgkin lymphoma. The rearrangement links TRBV29-1 to TRBJ1-5, with 7 bases that match TRBD1. Specimen: peripheral blood mononuclear cells (PBMCs), collected before the fourth cycle of nivolumab. In DNA form, the CDR3 reads TGCAGCGTGGGGGGGACAGCTAGCAATCAGCCCCAGCATTTT. This translates into CSVGGTASNQPQHF.